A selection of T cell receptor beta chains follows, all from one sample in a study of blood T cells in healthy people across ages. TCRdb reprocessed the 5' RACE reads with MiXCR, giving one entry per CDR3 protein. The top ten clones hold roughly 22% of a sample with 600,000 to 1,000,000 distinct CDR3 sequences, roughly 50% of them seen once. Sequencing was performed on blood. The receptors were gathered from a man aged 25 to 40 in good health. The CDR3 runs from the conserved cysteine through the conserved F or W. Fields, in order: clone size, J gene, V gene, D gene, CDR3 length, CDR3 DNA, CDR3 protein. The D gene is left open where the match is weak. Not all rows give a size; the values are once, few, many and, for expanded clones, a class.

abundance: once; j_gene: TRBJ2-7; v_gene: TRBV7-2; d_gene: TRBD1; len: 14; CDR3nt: TGTGCCAGCAGGATGGGACAGGGGGCCTACGAGCAGTACTTC; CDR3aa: CASRMGQGAYEQYF
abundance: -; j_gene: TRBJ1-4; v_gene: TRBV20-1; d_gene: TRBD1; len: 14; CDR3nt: TGCAGTGCTAGAGATCGAGGGGGCAAACCGAAACTGTTTTTT; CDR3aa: CSARDRGGKPKLFF
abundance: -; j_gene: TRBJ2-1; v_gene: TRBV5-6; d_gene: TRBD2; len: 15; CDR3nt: TGTGCCAGCAGTTTAGGGACTAGCGGATTAAATGAGCAGTTCTTC; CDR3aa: CASSLGTSGLNEQFF
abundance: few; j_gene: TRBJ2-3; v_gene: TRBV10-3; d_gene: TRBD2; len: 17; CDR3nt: TGTGCCATCAGCACCGGACTTCCTAGCGGGAGCACAGATACGCAGTATTTT; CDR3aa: CAISTGLPSGSTDTQYF
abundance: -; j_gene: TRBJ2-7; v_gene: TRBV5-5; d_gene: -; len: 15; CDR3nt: TGTGCCAGCAGCTTGGATTGGGGGGAGACCTACGAGCAGTACTTC; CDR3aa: CASSLDWGETYEQYF
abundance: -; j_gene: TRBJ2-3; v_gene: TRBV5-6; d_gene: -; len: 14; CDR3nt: TGTGCCAGCAGCCCTTGGCGGGGTTCCGCTACGCAGTATTTT; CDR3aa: CASSPWRGSATQYF
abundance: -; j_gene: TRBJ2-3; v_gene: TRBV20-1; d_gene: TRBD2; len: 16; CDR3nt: TGCAGTGCTAGAATTGGGAGCGGGAGATTACGAGATACGCAGTATTTT; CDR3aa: CSARIGSGRLRDTQYF
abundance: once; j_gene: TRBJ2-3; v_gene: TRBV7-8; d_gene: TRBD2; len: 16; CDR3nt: TGTGCCAGCAGCCCAGAGTCTAGCGGGGTCACAGATACGCAGTATTTT; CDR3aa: CASSPESSGVTDTQYF
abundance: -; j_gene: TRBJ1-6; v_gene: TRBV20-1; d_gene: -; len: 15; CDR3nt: TGCAGTGCTGAACTGCCGGGACGGATTAATTCACCCCTCCACTTT; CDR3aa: CSAELPGRINSPLHF
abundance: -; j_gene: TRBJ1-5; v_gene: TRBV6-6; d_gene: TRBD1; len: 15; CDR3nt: TGTGCCAGCAGTGCCCCGGGACAGGTTGTTCAGCCCCAGCATTTT; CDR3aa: CASSAPGQVVQPQHF
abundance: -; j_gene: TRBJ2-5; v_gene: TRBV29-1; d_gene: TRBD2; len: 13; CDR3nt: TGCAGCGTTTCCTTCGGGGGGTCCGAGACCCAGTACTTC; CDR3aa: CSVSFGGSETQYF
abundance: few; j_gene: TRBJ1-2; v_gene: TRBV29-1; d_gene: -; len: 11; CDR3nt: TGCAGCGTTTCCACAGGAGATGGCTACACCTTC; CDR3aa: CSVSTGDGYTF
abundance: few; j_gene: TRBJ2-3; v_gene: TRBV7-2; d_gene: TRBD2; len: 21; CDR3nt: TGTGCCAGCAGCGCACCCTCTGCCGGGACTAGCGGGGCGGAAGGGGGAGATACGCAGTATTTT; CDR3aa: CASSAPSAGTSGAEGGDTQYF
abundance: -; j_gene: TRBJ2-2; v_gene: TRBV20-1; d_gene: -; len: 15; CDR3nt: TGCAGTGCTAGAGGACAGAGCCCACAACCCGGGGAGCTGTTTTTT; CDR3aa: CSARGQSPQPGELFF
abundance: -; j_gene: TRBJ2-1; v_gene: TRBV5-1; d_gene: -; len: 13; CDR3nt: TGCGCCAGCAGCTTGACTCGCTACAATGAGCAGTTCTTC; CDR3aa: CASSLTRYNEQFF
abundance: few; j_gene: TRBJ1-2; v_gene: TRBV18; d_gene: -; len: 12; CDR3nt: TGTGCCAGCTCACCGTATGGGGATGGCTACACCTTC; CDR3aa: CASSPYGDGYTF
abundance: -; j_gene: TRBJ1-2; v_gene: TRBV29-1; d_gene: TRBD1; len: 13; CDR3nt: TGCAGCGTGCCGGGACAGGGGGTCTATGGCTACACCTTC; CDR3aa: CSVPGQGVYGYTF
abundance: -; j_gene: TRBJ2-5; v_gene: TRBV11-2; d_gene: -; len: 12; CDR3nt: TGTGCCAGCAGATTTGGGCGGGAGACCCAGTACTTC; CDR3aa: CASRFGRETQYF
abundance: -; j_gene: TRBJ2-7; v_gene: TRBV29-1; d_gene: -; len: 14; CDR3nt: TGCAGCGTAGACTTCCAGGGGGAGGGTAACGAGCAGTACTTC; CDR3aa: CSVDFQGEGNEQYF
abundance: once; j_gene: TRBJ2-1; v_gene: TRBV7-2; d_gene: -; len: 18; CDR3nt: TGTGCCAGCAGCTTAGTAGGGCCACAGGGTGGAGGGGTCAATGAGCAGTTCTTC; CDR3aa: CASSLVGPQGGGVNEQFF
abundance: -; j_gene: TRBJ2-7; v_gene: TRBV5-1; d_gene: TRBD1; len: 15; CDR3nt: TGCGCCAGCAGCTTCAACCAGGACAGGGCCTACGAGCAGTACTTC; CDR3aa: CASSFNQDRAYEQYF
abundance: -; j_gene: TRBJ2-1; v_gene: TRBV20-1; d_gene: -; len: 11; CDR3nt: TGCAGTGCGAGCGTGCCCCCGTCTCGGTTCTTC; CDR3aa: CSASVPPSRFF
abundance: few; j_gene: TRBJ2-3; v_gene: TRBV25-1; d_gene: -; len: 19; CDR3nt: TGTGCCAGCAGTGAATCCGGCAGGGCGGCGAGAGTCGGCACAGATACGCAGTATTTT; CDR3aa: CASSESGRAARVGTDTQYF
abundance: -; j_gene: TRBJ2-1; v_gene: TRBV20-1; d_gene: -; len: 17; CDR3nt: TGCAGTGCTAGAAAACTGGGGACACCGGGACCAAACAATGAGCAGTTCTTC; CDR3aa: CSARKLGTPGPNNEQFF